This record concerns one T cell receptor (beta chain) sequence. Its specificity is unknown. The data derive from a study of T cell responses to AZD1222 COVID-19 vaccine. Study-wide findings and caveats: Without day 14 samples, only post-peak T cell repertoires were studied. Clonal diversity may have been underestimated, and the donors were mostly white British, with more females than males.

V shed 3 bases and J 5 bases; nucleotides not matched to a gene: 2. The germline CDR1 and CDR2 sequences are MNHNS and SASEGT. The CDR3 totals 14 residues. TCRdb keeps only in-frame clones here, not all; method: immunoSEQ multiplex PCR. The table shows some 180,000 clones, with roughly 92% occurring only once. This sequence joins TRBV6-1 and TRBJ1-4, with 8 positions matching TRBD1. This TCR came from an adult who received the AZD1222 COVID-19 vaccine. The sample consisted of peripheral blood, taken 28 days after the second AZD1222 dose. CDR3 sequence reads: CASSDQGANEKLFF. The CDR3 DNA is TGTGCCAGCAGTGACCAGGGGGCGAATGAAAAACTGTTTTTT.